The present TCR beta chain was sequenced within a study of blood T cell repertoires in COVID-19. Across the whole study: The United States, Italy and Spain provided the acute and convalescent COVID-19 samples. T cells, B-cell-depleted T cells, or PBMCs provided the cDNA or gDNA that served as material.

In the study's own analysis: From reference gene primer amplification, estimates of nucleated cell counts were derived. Libraries were prepared by immunoSEQ multiplex PCR; TCRdb keeps only in-frame clonotypes and omits some of them. V and J calls and clone size follow that table, whereas D and trimming were derived from the DNA. The top ten hold approximately 6.8% of the sample, which has some 70,000 clones, roughly 88% seen once. This CDR3 is built from 14 residues. Germline CDR1 LGHDT, CDR2 YNNKEL (reference sequence). The J segment lost 8 bases and the V segment lost 1 base, leaving 0 bases of the junction unmatched.

The V call is TRBV3-1 (or the pseudogene TRBV3-2), the J call TRBJ1-6, with 9 bases that match TRBD1. Sequenced input: peripheral blood. The clonotype was recovered from a woman between 70 and 85 years old with acute or convalescent COVID-19. CDR3 DNA sequence: TGTGCCAGCAGCCAAGGGACAGGGGATTCACCCCTCCACTTT. This codes for CASSQGTGDSPLHF.